This record looks at one T cell receptor (beta chain) sequence and its context. Its antigen is undetermined. The source of the sample is a study of CXCR3-negative and CXCR3-positive naive CD8 T cells. The study's findings and limits: Similar levels of surface CD5 were seen between naive subsets; TCR strength was inferred from TRB CDR3 properties. Higher TRB CDR3 hydrophobicity marked CXCR3-positive naive cells relative to CXCR3-negative naive cells. CXCR3 levels fell partly with cryopreservation; most assays relied on fresh PBMCs. Naive CXCR3-negative cells resembled naive CXCR3-positive cells in TRBV-TRBJ usage; memory cells differed. Sequencing showed both naive subsets with comparably high diversity, and memory CD8+ cells much lower.

All TRB cDNA libraries came from 5' RACE performed with UMI labels. TCRdb re-called the 5' RACE reads and shows each CDR3 protein once, DNA omitted. The listing contains 120,000 or so distinct CDR3 sequences. The CDR3 runs 16 residues. Germline V gives CDR1 DFQATT, CDR2 SNEGSKA (reference sequence). The sequence came from a human donor in good health. Some clones in this sample may be carry-over from other donors' samples. The rearrangement uses TRBV20-1 and TRBJ1-5; TCRdb outputs TRBD1, but without DNA this stays unchecked. The sample taken for sequencing was naive CXCR3+ CD8+ T cells from blood. Subset reported: CD45RO-CCR7+CD27+CD95- naive CD8+ T cells expressing CXCR3 (TNR3+). The CDR3 spells CSARAGGHGGNQPQHF.